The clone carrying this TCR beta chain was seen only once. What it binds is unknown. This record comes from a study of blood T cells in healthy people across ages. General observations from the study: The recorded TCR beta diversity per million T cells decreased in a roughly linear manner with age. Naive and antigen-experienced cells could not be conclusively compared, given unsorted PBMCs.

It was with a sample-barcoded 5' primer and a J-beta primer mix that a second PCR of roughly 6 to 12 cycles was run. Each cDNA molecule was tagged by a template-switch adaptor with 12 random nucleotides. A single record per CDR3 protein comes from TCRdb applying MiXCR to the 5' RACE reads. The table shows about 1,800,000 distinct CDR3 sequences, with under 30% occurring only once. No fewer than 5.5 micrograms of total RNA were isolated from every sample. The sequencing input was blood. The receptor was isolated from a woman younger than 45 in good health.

The CDR3 protein is CSAPGQESSYNEQYF. CDR3 bases: TGCAGTGCCCCCGGACAGGAGAGCTCCTACAATGAGCAGTACTTC. This rearrangement joins TRBV20-1 to TRBJ2-1, with 7 bases identical to TRBD1. The DNA end is more similar to TRBJ2-7, so the J call may be wrong. Germline V CDR1 and CDR2: DFQATT, SNEGSKA (reference sequence). CDR3 size: 15 residues.